This is a list of T cell receptor beta chains from one sample in a study of OX40 agonist ivuxolimab in advanced cancers. Data came from immunoSEQ multiplex PCR; TCRdb stores just in-frame clones and leaves some out. The repertoire includes around 70,000 clones, approximately 86% of them detected once, and 2.5% to 3% sits in the top ten. Sequencing was performed on CD4+ or CD8+ T cells sorted from blood, taken in a trial of the OX40 agonist ivuxolimab. Receptors originate from an adult with an advanced solid tumor such as melanoma, head and neck, liver or kidney cancer. CDR3s include the opening cysteine and the closing phenylalanine or tryptophan.

J	V	CDR3
TRBJ1-5	TRBV2	CASSEAYRANQPQHF
TRBJ2-2	TRBV7-7	CASSPIRTHTGELFF
TRBJ1-1	TRBV5-1	CASSLYGRNTEAFF
TRBJ1-2	TRBV7-2	CASSSSPGGRYTF
TRBJ2-3	TRBV28	CASKTSGGAGDTQYF
TRBJ2-5	TRBV5-6	CASSLGLAGAETQYF
TRBJ2-5	TRBV7-2	CASSLEDMPQETQYF
TRBJ2-1	TRBV5-4	CASSNGGRENHEQFF
TRBJ1-3	TRBV2	CASSSPTRLSGNTIYF
TRBJ2-5	TRBV13	CASSSWRDLGETQYF
TRBJ1-5	TRBV7-2	CASSQRRGDQPQHF
TRBJ2-4	TRBV5-6	CASSLTGAIAKNIQYF
TRBJ2-3	TRBV12-5	CASGLVGRPKGTDTQYF
TRBJ2-2	TRBV7-3	CASSSHDGELFF
TRBJ2-1	TRBV6-1	CASKGQGRVNEQFF
TRBJ2-2	TRBV19	CASTRTSGRAGELFF
TRBJ2-1	TRBV19	CASGTSGVNSYNEQFF
TRBJ1-1	TRBV6-5	CASSYSRTGSEAFF
TRBJ2-7	TRBV2	CASSETSGRYYEQYF
TRBJ1-2	TRBV28	CASRTIQGARGYTF
TRBJ2-3	TRBV10-2	CASSEEGRGPDTQYF
TRBJ1-5	TRBV7-9	CASSSTKNDQPQHF
TRBJ2-2	TRBV5-1	CASSPVQGVETGELFF
TRBJ2-7	TRBV10-2	CASSLAGANYEQYF
TRBJ2-3	TRBV4-1	CASSQPGTSGTDTQYF
TRBJ2-7	TRBV7-9	CASSLAVVVPSEQYF
TRBJ1-2	TRBV6-6	CASSYYTSNYGYTF
TRBJ1-2	TRBV11-3	CASSLEGRQSNYGYTF
TRBJ2-1	TRBV28	CASTQLNEQFF
TRBJ1-4	TRBV11-2	CASSVSIGTATNEKLFF
TRBJ2-2	TRBV18	CASSPASGAPNTGELFF